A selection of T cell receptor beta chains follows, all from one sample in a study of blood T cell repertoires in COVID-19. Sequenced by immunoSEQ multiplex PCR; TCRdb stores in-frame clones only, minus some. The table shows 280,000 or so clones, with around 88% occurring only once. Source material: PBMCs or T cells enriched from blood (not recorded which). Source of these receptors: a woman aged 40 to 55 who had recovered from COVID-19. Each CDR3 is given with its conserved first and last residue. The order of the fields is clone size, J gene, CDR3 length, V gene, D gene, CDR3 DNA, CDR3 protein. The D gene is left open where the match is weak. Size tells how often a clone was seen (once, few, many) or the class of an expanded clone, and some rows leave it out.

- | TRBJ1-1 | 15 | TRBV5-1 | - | TGCGCCAGCAGCTTGGGGGCAGGGTTGGGCACTGAAGCTTTCTTT | CASSLGAGLGTEAFF
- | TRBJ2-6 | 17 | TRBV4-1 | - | TGCGCCAGCAGCCAAGAGGCTTTGGCCTCTGGGGCCAACGTCCTGACTTTC | CASSQEALASGANVLTF
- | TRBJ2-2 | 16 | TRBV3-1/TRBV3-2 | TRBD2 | TGTGCCAGCAGCCAAGGGACTAGCCGGCACGACGGGGAGCTGTTTTTT | CASSQGTSRHDGELFF
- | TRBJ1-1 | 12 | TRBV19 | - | TGTGCCAGTAGTTGGTCAGACACTGAAGCTTTCTTT | CASSWSDTEAFF
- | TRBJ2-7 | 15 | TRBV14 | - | TGTGCCAGCAGCCAAGCCAGGGGGGATCTCCACGAGCAGTACTTC | CASSQARGDLHEQYF
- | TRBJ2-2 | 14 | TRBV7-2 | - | TGTGCCAGCAGCTTAGGAGGATACACCGGGGAGCTGTTTTTT | CASSLGGYTGELFF
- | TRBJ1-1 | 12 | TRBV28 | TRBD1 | TGTGCCAGCGGGACAGTCAACACTGAAGCTTTCTTT | CASGTVNTEAFF
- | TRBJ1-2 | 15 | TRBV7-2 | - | TGTGCCAGCAACCCCGGGGGGGGGTTTAACTATGGCTACACCTTC | CASNPGGGFNYGYTF
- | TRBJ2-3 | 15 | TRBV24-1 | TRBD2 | TGTGCCACCAGTTTGGGCGGGAGAGAGGCAGATACGCAGTATTTT | CATSLGGREADTQYF
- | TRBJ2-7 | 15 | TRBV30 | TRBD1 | TGTGCCTGGAGTGATGGGGACAGCATGGGCTACGAGCAGTACTTC | CAWSDGDSMGYEQYF
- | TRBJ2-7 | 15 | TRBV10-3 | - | TGTGCCATCAGTGAGTCGGGAGTCAGGCTCTACGAGCAGTACTTC | CAISESGVRLYEQYF
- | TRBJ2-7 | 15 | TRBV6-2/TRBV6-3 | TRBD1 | TGTGCCAGCAGTACACCAGGGGGCGATTACTACGAGCAGTACTTC | CASSTPGGDYYEQYF
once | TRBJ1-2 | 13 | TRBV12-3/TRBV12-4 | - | TGTGCCAGCACTCTCCAGGGCCCTGTTGGCTACACCTTC | CASTLQGPVGYTF
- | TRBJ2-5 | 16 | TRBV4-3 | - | TGCGCCAGCAGCCAAAACCCGGGACAAGTTCAAGAGACCCAGTACTTC | CASSQNPGQVQETQYF
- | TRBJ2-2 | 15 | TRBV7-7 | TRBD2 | TGTGCTAGCAGCCCAGCGGGGGGGGCCGGCGGGGAGCTGTTTTTT | CASSPAGGAGGELFF
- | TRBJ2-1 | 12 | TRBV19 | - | TGTGCCAGTAGCGGGCAGGGTGGGGAGCAGTTCTTC | CASSGQGGEQFF
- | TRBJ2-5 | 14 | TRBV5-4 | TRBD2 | TGTGCCAGCGCCCGGGGGGGAGGGGAAGGGACCCAGTACTTC | CASARGGGEGTQYF
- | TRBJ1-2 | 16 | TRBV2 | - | TGTGCCAGCCAGAGGGGACAAATACCCTATGGTCTTTTGGATACCTTC | CASQRGQIPYGLLDTF
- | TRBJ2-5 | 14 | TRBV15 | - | TGTGCCACCAGCAGAGATCGTGGGGCGGTGACCCAGTACTTC | CATSRDRGAVTQYF
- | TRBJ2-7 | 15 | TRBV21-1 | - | TGTGCCAGCACCGCGGGACAGGGGCGTCCCTACGAGCAGTACTTC | CASTAGQGRPYEQYF
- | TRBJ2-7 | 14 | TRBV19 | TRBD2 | TGTGCCAGTAACCCCGGGACTAGCGCTTACGAGCAGTACTTC | CASNPGTSAYEQYF
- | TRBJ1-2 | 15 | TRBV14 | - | TGTGCCAGCAGCCAAGGGAACAGGATCCTCGTTGGCTACACCTTC | CASSQGNRILVGYTF
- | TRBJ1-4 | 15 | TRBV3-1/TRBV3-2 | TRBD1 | TGTGCCAGCAGCCAGTTAGACAGGGGGAATGAAAAACTGTTTTTT | CASSQLDRGNEKLFF
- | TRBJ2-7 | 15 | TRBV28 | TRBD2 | TGTGCCAGCACCTGGGATAGCGGGAGGAGTAGAGAGCAGTACTTC | CASTWDSGRSREQYF
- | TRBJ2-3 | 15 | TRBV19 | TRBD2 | TGTGCCAGTAATGTCCAGCGGGGAAACACAGATACGCAGTATTTT | CASNVQRGNTDTQYF
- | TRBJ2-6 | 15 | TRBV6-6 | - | TGTGCCAGCAGGCGTGGGGGGACTGGGGCCAACGTCCTGACTTTC | CASRRGGTGANVLTF
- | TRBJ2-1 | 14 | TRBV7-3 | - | TGTGCCAGCAGCCGACTAGAGGGAATCCCTGAGCAGTTCTTC | CASSRLEGIPEQFF
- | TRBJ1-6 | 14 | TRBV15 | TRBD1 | TGTGCCACCAGCAGGAACAGGGGTAATTCACCCCTCCACTTT | CATSRNRGNSPLHF
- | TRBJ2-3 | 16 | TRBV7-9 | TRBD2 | TGTGCCAGCAGTAGGCTAGCGGGAGGAGGCACAGATACGCAGTATTTT | CASSRLAGGGTDTQYF
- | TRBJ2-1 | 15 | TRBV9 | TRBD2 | TGTGCCAGCAGCGGGACTAGCGAGAAATACAATGAGCAGTTCTTC | CASSGTSEKYNEQFF
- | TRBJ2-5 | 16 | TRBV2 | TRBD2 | TGTGCCAGCAGTCCCCTGACTAGCGGGAGAGTGGAGACCCAGTACTTC | CASSPLTSGRVETQYF
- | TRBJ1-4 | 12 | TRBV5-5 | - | TGTGCCAGCAGCTTAGGGGGTGAAAAACTGTTTTTT | CASSLGGEKLFF
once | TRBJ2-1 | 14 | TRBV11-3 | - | TGTGCCAGCAGCCCAGGCGGGACGCGCAATGAGCAGTTCTTC | CASSPGGTRNEQFF
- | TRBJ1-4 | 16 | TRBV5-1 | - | TGCGCCAGCAGCTTGGGCGGCACAGGGAGAAATGAAAAACTGTTTTTT | CASSLGGTGRNEKLFF
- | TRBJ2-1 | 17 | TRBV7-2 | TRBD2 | TGTGCCAGCAGCTTGGGGCAGGGCAGCGGGAAACGGGGTGAGCAGTTCTTC | CASSLGQGSGKRGEQFF
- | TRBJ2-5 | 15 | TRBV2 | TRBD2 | TGTGCCAGCAGGGGACTAGCGGGAGCTGCTGAGACCCAGTACTTC | CASRGLAGAAETQYF
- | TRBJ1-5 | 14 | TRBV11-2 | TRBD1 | TGTGCCAGCAGCCGGGGACAGCCAAATCAGCCCCAGCATTTT | CASSRGQPNQPQHF
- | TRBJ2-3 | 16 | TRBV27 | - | TGTGCCAGCAGTCCCGCCCAAGTTAGCGCCACAGATACGCAGTATTTT | CASSPAQVSATDTQYF
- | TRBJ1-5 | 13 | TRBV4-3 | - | TGCGCCAGCAGCCAAGTAGTCCATCAGCCCCAGCATTTT | CASSQVVHQPQHF
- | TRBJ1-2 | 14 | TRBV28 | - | TGTGCCAGCAGTTTAAAGCACACCGCTAGTGGCTACACCTTC | CASSLKHTASGYTF
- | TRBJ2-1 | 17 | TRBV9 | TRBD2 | TGTGCCAGCAGCGTAGCTAGCGGTGGCGGCTCCTACAATGAGCAGTTCTTC | CASSVASGGGSYNEQFF
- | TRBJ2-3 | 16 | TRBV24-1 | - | TGTGCCACCAGTGATTTGACAGGGGGGGAGACAGATACGCAGTATTTT | CATSDLTGGETDTQYF
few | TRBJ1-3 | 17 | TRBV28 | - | TGTGCCAGCAGTACTCGGGACATCCGCAAGACGGGAAACACCATATATTTT | CASSTRDIRKTGNTIYF
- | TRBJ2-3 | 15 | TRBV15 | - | TGTGCCACCAGCAGAGGTGGGGCTAGCACAGATACGCAGTATTTT | CATSRGGASTDTQYF
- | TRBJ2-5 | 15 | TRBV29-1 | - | TGCAGCGCTGCCCTGCTAGGGAGTGCCCAAGAGACCCAGTACTTC | CSAALLGSAQETQYF
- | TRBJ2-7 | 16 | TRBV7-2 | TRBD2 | TGTGCCAGCAGCTTAAAGTCAGGAGCGGGACTCGGAGAGCAGTACTTC | CASSLKSGAGLGEQYF
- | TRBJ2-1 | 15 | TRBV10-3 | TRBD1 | TGTGCCATCAGCCCAGGGGGTAAGGATCACAATGAGCAGTTCTTC | CAISPGGKDHNEQFF
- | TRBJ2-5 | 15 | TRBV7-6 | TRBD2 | TGTGCCAGCAGTCGGCTAGCGGGAGTCTTGGAGACCCAGTACTTC | CASSRLAGVLETQYF
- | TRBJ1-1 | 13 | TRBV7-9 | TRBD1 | TGTGCCAGCAGCCGACAGGGGAACACTGAAGCTTTCTTT | CASSRQGNTEAFF
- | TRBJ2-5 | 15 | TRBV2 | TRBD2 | TGTGCCAGTACTAGACTAGCGGGGTACCAAGAGACCCAGTACTTC | CASTRLAGYQETQYF
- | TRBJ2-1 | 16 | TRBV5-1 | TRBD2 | TGCGCCAGCAGCTTCCTAGCGGCAAGCTCCTACAATGAGCAGTTCTTC | CASSFLAASSYNEQFF
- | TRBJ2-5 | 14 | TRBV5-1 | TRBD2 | TGCGCCAGCAGGTTCTCTAGCGGACAAGAGACCCAGTACTTC | CASRFSSGQETQYF
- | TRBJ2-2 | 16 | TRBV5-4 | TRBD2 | TGTGCCAGCAGCCCGCTAGCGGGAGTTGGCACCGGGGAGCTGTTTTTT | CASSPLAGVGTGELFF
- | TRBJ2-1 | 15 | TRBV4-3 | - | TGCGCCAGCAGCCAAGATAGGCGGACCTACAATGAGCAGTTCTTC | CASSQDRRTYNEQFF
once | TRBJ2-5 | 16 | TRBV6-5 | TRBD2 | TGTGCCAGCAGTTACTCAGGGACTAGCGGCCAAGAGACCCAGTACTTC | CASSYSGTSGQETQYF
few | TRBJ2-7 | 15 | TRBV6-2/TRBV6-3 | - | TGTGCCAGCACCCCCTGGGGAAAAGGGGTCCACGAGCAGTACTTC | CASTPWGKGVHEQYF
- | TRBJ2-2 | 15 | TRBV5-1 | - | TGCGCCAGCAGCTTGGAGGGACAGAACACCGGGGAGCTGTTTTTT | CASSLEGQNTGELFF
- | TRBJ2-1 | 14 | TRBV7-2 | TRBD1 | TGTGCCAGCAGCCCAGGACAGGGTAGGTATGAGCAGTTCTTC | CASSPGQGRYEQFF
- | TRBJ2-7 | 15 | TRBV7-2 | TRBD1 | TGTGCCAGCAGCCCACGGACAGGGGGGTCCTACGAGCAGTACTTC | CASSPRTGGSYEQYF
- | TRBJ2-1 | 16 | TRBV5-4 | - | TGTGCCAGCAGCTTGGGAGGGGGAGTTGACTACAATGAGCAGTTCTTC | CASSLGGGVDYNEQFF